This entry is about one TCR beta chain. Clones were sequenced by immunoSEQ multiplex PCR, and TCRdb holds only the in-frame ones, with some missing. The table lists about 53,000 clones, roughly 86% of them singletons. Second-dose intervals of approximately 4 or approximately 12 weeks were pooled. This entry comes from a study of T cell responses to AZD1222 COVID-19 vaccine. Germline V gene sequence: CDR1 WNHNN, CDR2 SYGVQD (reference sequence). There are 14 residues in the CDR3. V dropped 4 bases and J dropped 4; count of bases not matched to a gene: 4. J is TRBJ2-1 and V is TRBV10-1; 7 bases are shared with TRBD1. The origin of this receptor is an adult who received the AZD1222 COVID-19 vaccine. The sequenced sample was peripheral blood, obtained 28 days after the second AZD1222 dose. The CDR3 nucleotides read TGCGCCAGCAGTGCAGGGACAGCTTACAATGAGCAGTTCTTC. Its protein product is CASSAGTAYNEQFF.